These T cell receptor beta chains were read from a single sample in a study of blood T cells in healthy people across ages. TCRdb re-analysed the 5' RACE reads in MiXCR, keeping a single row per CDR3 protein. The sample has 1.5 million to 2 million distinct CDR3 sequences; roughly 27% are singletons. Sequencing was carried out using blood. These receptors were taken from a woman younger than 45 in good health. Each CDR3 is given with its conserved first and last residue. A D gene is named only where the DNA matches it firmly. Clone sizes are given selectively: once, few, many, or a class where the clone is expanded.

size: .; V: TRBV5-1; J: TRBJ1-2; D: .; DNA: TGCGCCAGCAACCCTGGAGGGGTTGGGGGCTACACCTTC; CDR3: CASNPGGVGGYTF
size: .; V: TRBV10-3; J: TRBJ2-1; D: TRBD1; DNA: TGTGCCATCAGTGGGCCGGGACAGGGTATAGGGGAGCAGTTCTTC; CDR3: CAISGPGQGIGEQFF
size: .; V: TRBV21-1; J: TRBJ2-3; D: .; DNA: TGTGCCAGCAGCGCGTCCCGAGGACAGACAGATACGCAGTATTTT; CDR3: CASSASRGQTDTQYF
size: many; V: TRBV3-1; J: TRBJ2-7; D: .; DNA: TGTGCCAGCAGTCAGGGATACGAGCAGTACTTC; CDR3: CASSQGYEQYF
size: few; V: TRBV27; J: TRBJ2-5; D: TRBD1; DNA: TGTGCCAGCAGACTCGGACAGGGGATGGTGGAGACCCAGTACTTC; CDR3: CASRLGQGMVETQYF
size: .; V: TRBV12-3/TRBV12-4; J: TRBJ2-1; D: TRBD2; DNA: TGTGCCAACACCAGGGGGAGTAGCGGGAGAGCAGATGAGCAGTTCTTC; CDR3: CANTRGSSGRADEQFF
size: .; V: TRBV4-3; J: TRBJ2-1; D: .; DNA: TGCGCCAGCAGCCAAGAGGTTGTCCGGGAGCAGTTCTTC; CDR3: CASSQEVVREQFF
size: many; V: TRBV20-1; J: TRBJ2-7; D: TRBD2; DNA: TGCAGTGCCCACTCCCTAGCGGGAGGGCCTCATGGCGAGCAGTACTTC; CDR3: CSAHSLAGGPHGEQYF
size: few; V: TRBV20-1; J: TRBJ2-5; D: .; DNA: TGCAGTGTGACCCCAGGCGAGACCCAGTACTTC; CDR3: CSVTPGETQYF
size: .; V: TRBV7-9; J: TRBJ2-3; D: TRBD1; DNA: TGTGCCAGCAGCGTGGACAGGGGGGATGGACTGGATACGCAGTATTTT; CDR3: CASSVDRGDGLDTQYF
size: few; V: TRBV12-3/TRBV12-4; J: TRBJ1-2; D: .; DNA: TGTGCCAGCAGTTTCAGGGTCCTCTTTGGCTACACCTTC; CDR3: CASSFRVLFGYTF
size: .; V: TRBV11-2; J: TRBJ1-3; D: .; DNA: TGTGCCAGCAGCTTCCCAGGCTGGGGTGGAAACACCATATATTTT; CDR3: CASSFPGWGGNTIYF
size: many; V: TRBV9; J: TRBJ2-7; D: .; DNA: TGCGCCAGCAGCGTGGGACTGTCCTACGAGCAGTACTTC; CDR3: CASSVGLSYEQYF
size: once; V: TRBV15; J: TRBJ2-1; D: .; DNA: TGTGCCACCAGCAGAGATCGAGGCTACGAGCAGTTCTTC; CDR3: CATSRDRGYEQFF
size: .; V: TRBV20-1; J: TRBJ2-3; D: .; DNA: TGCAGTGCTAGGTACCTAGATACGCAGTATTTT; CDR3: CSARYLDTQYF
size: .; V: TRBV3-1; J: TRBJ2-1; D: TRBD2; DNA: TGTGCCAGCAGCCGAACCGGGACTAGCCGGAATGAGCAGTTCTTC; CDR3: CASSRTGTSRNEQFF
size: .; V: TRBV12-3/TRBV12-4; J: TRBJ2-1; D: .; DNA: TGTGCCAGCAGTGTACTAGGGCAGTACAATGAGCAGTTCTTC; CDR3: CASSVLGQYNEQFF
size: .; V: TRBV6-1; J: TRBJ1-2; D: .; DNA: TGTGCCAGCACCCAGCGAGGTGGGGGGTGGACTGGCTACACCTTC; CDR3: CASTQRGGGWTGYTF
size: .; V: TRBV6-2/TRBV6-3; J: TRBJ1-2; D: .; DNA: TGTGCCAGCAGTGATCGGAGATATGGCTACACCTTC; CDR3: CASSDRRYGYTF
size: many; V: TRBV5-1; J: TRBJ2-3; D: TRBD1; DNA: TGTGCCAGCAGCTTGCAGGGGGTCACAGATACGCAGTATTTT; CDR3: CASSLQGVTDTQYF
size: many; V: TRBV4-1; J: TRBJ2-3; D: TRBD1; DNA: TGCGCCAGCAGCCGACCGGGACAGGGCACAGATACGCAGTATTTT; CDR3: CASSRPGQGTDTQYF
size: many; V: TRBV7-2; J: TRBJ2-4; D: .; DNA: TGTGCCAGCAGCCAGGGTAACCAAGGCAAAAACATTCAGTACTTC; CDR3: CASSQGNQGKNIQYF
size: .; V: TRBV29-1; J: TRBJ2-7; D: .; DNA: TGCAGCGTTGAGCGCATGAGCGGGCGGAGCTACAATGAGCAGTACTTC; CDR3: CSVERMSGRSYNEQYF
size: many; V: TRBV12-3/TRBV12-4; J: TRBJ1-2; D: .; DNA: TGTGCCAGCAGTTTCCGGTCGGGCTACACCTTC; CDR3: CASSFRSGYTF
size: many; V: TRBV20-1; J: TRBJ2-5; D: TRBD2; DNA: TGCAGTGCTAGAGTTAGCGGGAGTGGAGAGACCCAGTACTTC; CDR3: CSARVSGSGETQYF
size: .; V: TRBV18; J: TRBJ2-2; D: .; DNA: TGTGCCAGCTCACAGGACGGGAACACCGGGGAGCTGTTTTTT; CDR3: CASSQDGNTGELFF
size: many; V: TRBV7-2; J: TRBJ1-2; D: TRBD1; DNA: TGTGCCAGCAGCCAACGGGACAGGGGTAGTGGCTACACCTTC; CDR3: CASSQRDRGSGYTF
size: .; V: TRBV9; J: TRBJ2-3; D: .; DNA: TGTGCCAGCAGCGTATTCGATGACCAGGATGCGCAGTATTTT; CDR3: CASSVFDDQDAQYF
size: few; V: TRBV7-6; J: TRBJ2-1; D: TRBD2; DNA: TGTGCCAGCAGCTTAGGAGGCGGGGGGGCGGGTGAGCAGTTCTTC; CDR3: CASSLGGGGAGEQFF
size: few; V: TRBV24-1; J: TRBJ2-6; D: .; DNA: TGTGCCACCAGTGACCCTTCTGGGGCCAACGTCCTGACTTTC; CDR3: CATSDPSGANVLTF
size: .; V: TRBV5-1; J: TRBJ2-5; D: .; DNA: TGCGCCAGCAGCTTGTACCGGGGTCCAGAGACCCAGTACTTC; CDR3: CASSLYRGPETQYF
size: .; V: TRBV7-2; J: TRBJ2-1; D: TRBD1; DNA: TGTGCCAGCAGCCCCTCACAGGGGACGGTGAATGAGCAGTTCTTC; CDR3: CASSPSQGTVNEQFF
size: .; V: TRBV12-5; J: TRBJ2-7; D: .; DNA: TGTGCTAGTGGCCGAGAAGCGGCCTACGAGCAGTACTTC; CDR3: CASGREAAYEQYF
size: .; V: TRBV18; J: TRBJ2-7; D: TRBD1; DNA: TGTGCCAGCTCACCACCGATAGGGACAGGCCTCGAGCAGTACTTC; CDR3: CASSPPIGTGLEQYF
size: few; V: TRBV5-1; J: TRBJ2-1; D: .; DNA: TGCGCCAGCAGCTTCCTACAGGGAGTAGATGAGCAGTTCTTC; CDR3: CASSFLQGVDEQFF
size: .; V: TRBV20-1; J: TRBJ2-7; D: .; DNA: TGCGGTGCTAGAGATCTAAAAAGTGACACCGCCTACGAGCAGTACTTC; CDR3: CGARDLKSDTAYEQYF
size: many; V: TRBV29-1; J: TRBJ2-5; D: .; DNA: TGCAGCGTTGAAGCCGGCCAAGAGACCCAGTACTTC; CDR3: CSVEAGQETQYF
size: .; V: TRBV13; J: TRBJ1-1; D: .; DNA: TGTGCCAGCCGGAGGGGACTGACCTTGAACACTGAAGCTTTCTTT; CDR3: CASRRGLTLNTEAFF
size: many; V: TRBV9; J: TRBJ2-1; D: .; DNA: TGTGCCAGCAGCGTAGCACGGGAGACCACCGACAATGAGCAGTTCTTC; CDR3: CASSVARETTDNEQFF
size: .; V: TRBV7-2; J: TRBJ2-1; D: TRBD2; DNA: TGTGCCAGTGCTGCTAGCGGGGTTAGCTCCTACGAGCAGTTCTTC; CDR3: CASAASGVSSYEQFF
size: .; V: TRBV2; J: TRBJ2-7; D: .; DNA: TGTGCCGGCAGTGAAGGTAGGAATAGGGACGAGCAGTACTTC; CDR3: CAGSEGRNRDEQYF
size: many; V: TRBV18; J: TRBJ1-2; D: .; DNA: TGTGCCAGCTCCCGGGACCGCGAGGTTAACTATGGCTACACCTTC; CDR3: CASSRDREVNYGYTF
size: .; V: TRBV3-1; J: TRBJ2-5; D: TRBD2; DNA: TGTGCCAGCAGCATCGGACCGGGACTAGCGTCGGAGGCGTACTTC; CDR3: CASSIGPGLASEAYF
size: .; V: TRBV29-1; J: TRBJ2-2; D: .; DNA: TGCAGCGTTGTCCAGGGCGGAAACACCGGGGAGCTGTTTTTT; CDR3: CSVVQGGNTGELFF
size: .; V: TRBV24-1; J: TRBJ1-2; D: TRBD1; DNA: TGTGCCACCAGTGACACGACAGGGTATTCCTATGGCTACACCTTC; CDR3: CATSDTTGYSYGYTF
size: .; V: TRBV9; J: TRBJ1-6; D: .; DNA: TGTGCCAGCAGCCTTACTCCCGAGGGTAATAATTCACCCCTCCACTTT; CDR3: CASSLTPEGNNSPLHF
size: .; V: TRBV20-1; J: TRBJ2-7; D: .; DNA: TGCAGTGCTAGAGATCTTCAGACAAGCTTCGAGCAGTACTTC; CDR3: CSARDLQTSFEQYF
size: many; V: TRBV12-3/TRBV12-4; J: TRBJ1-4; D: .; DNA: TGTGCCAGCAGTTTGTATGAAAAACTGTTTTTT; CDR3: CASSLYEKLFF
size: .; V: TRBV7-2; J: TRBJ2-2; D: .; DNA: TGTGCCAGCAGCTACAACCGGGGGAACGGGGAGCTGTTTTTT; CDR3: CASSYNRGNGELFF
size: .; V: TRBV12-5; J: TRBJ2-7; D: .; DNA: TGTGCTAGTGGTTTGTCCGCCTTCTACGGGCAGTACTTC; CDR3: CASGLSAFYGQYF
size: .; V: TRBV9; J: TRBJ2-7; D: TRBD1; DNA: TGTGCCAGCAGCGTAAGTCTTGGAGTCGGGACAGGGTTACACGAGCAGTACTTC; CDR3: CASSVSLGVGTGLHEQYF
size: few; V: TRBV15; J: TRBJ1-4; D: TRBD1; DNA: TGTGCCACCAGCAGGCTACCACCAGGGACAGGTTACGAAAAACTGTTTTTT; CDR3: CATSRLPPGTGYEKLFF
size: few; V: TRBV28; J: TRBJ2-3; D: .; DNA: TGTGCCAGCAGTTTTCGTGGCCTACTCACAGATACGCAGTATTTT; CDR3: CASSFRGLLTDTQYF
size: many; V: TRBV5-6; J: TRBJ1-2; D: TRBD1; DNA: TGTGCCAGCAGCCCCGGGACAGGGGCCAACTATGGCTACACCTTC; CDR3: CASSPGTGANYGYTF
size: few; V: TRBV6-1; J: TRBJ2-7; D: .; DNA: TGTGCCAGCATGAGGGACGAGCAGTACTTC; CDR3: CASMRDEQYF
size: .; V: TRBV11-2; J: TRBJ2-3; D: TRBD2; DNA: TGTGCCAGCAGCTTAGTGTCGGGACTACCAACAGATACGCAGTATTTT; CDR3: CASSLVSGLPTDTQYF
size: .; V: TRBV5-1; J: TRBJ2-7; D: TRBD2; DNA: TGCGTCAGCAGCTCCGGAGGTAGCGGGCCCTACGAGCAGTACTTC; CDR3: CVSSSGGSGPYEQYF